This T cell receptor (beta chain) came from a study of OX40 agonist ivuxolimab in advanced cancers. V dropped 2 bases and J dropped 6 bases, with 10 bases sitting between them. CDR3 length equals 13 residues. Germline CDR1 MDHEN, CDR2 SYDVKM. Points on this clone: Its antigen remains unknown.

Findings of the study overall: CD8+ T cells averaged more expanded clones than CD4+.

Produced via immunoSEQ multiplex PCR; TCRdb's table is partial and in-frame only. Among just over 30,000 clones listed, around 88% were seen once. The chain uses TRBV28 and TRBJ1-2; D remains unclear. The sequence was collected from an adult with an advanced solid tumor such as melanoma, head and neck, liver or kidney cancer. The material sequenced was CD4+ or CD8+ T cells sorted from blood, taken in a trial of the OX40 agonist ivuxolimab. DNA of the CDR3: TGTGCCAGCAGTTTAACCCCTCAAGATGGCTACACCTTC. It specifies CASSLTPQDGYTF.